This record looks at one T cell receptor (beta chain) sequence and its context. This entry comes from a study of control samples from healthy donors and cancer patients. Germline V gene sequence: CDR1 SQVTM, CDR2 ANQGSEA. V was shortened by 4 bases and J by 6 bases, with 10 bases between the two germline ends. The CDR3 contains 12 residues. Assay: immunoSEQ multiplex PCR; the TCRdb copy retains only in-frame clones and omits some. The sample lists 250,000 to 300,000 clones, about four fifths occurring once. The TCR comes from a woman aged 55-70 years with lung cancer. The sample consisted of PBMCs. The chain uses TRBV29-1 and TRBJ2-4, with a tentative D call TRBD1 (6 bases). CDR3 amino acids: CSVVKQGNIQYF. The DNA for the CDR3 is TGCAGCGTTGTAAAACAGGGAAACATTCAGTACTTC.